These 25 T cell receptor beta chains were sequenced from one sample in a study of early T cells in non-severe SARS-CoV-2 infection. TCRdb reprocessed the 5' RACE reads via MiXCR and lists one record per CDR3 protein. The profile covers some 27,000 distinct CDR3 sequences, with about 4.6% appearing a single time and 9% to 14% taken by the ten largest. Sequencing was carried out using whole blood. These receptors came from an adult who was a healthcare worker with PCR-confirmed SARS-CoV-2 infection or an uninfected control (not recorded which).

This clonotype was detected ten times or more. This chain uses TRBV6-6 with TRBJ2-1, with TRBD2 as a possible D gene (6 bases). This CDR3 is 14 amino acids long. Germline loops: CDR1 MNHNY, CDR2 SVGAGI (reference sequence). The ends were cut back, 1 base at V and 4 bases at J, with 8 bases in the middle. The CDR3 DNA sequence: TGTGCCAGCAGTTACTGGGAGGAGTACAATGAGCAGTTCTTC. It translates to CASSYWEEYNEQFF.

This clonotype was picked up many times. J is TRBJ1-5 and V is TRBV6-2 or TRBV6-3; maybe TRBD1 (5 bases). V was trimmed by 7 bases and J by 2 bases, leaving 9 bases between them. CDR1 MNHEY and CDR2 SVGEGT come from the germline V gene. The CDR3 sequence is 13 residues long. CDR3 sequence reads: CASKDIGNQPQHF. The CDR3 region has the DNA TGTGCCAGCAAGGACATCGGCAATCAGCCCCAGCATTTT.

This clonotype was detected ten times or more. The V and J genes are TRBV24-1 and TRBJ2-2; perhaps D is TRBD1 or TRBD2 (5 bases each). CDR1 and CDR2 (germline): KGHDR, SFDVKD. V was cut by 0 bases and J by 7 bases, with 8 bases left in between. This CDR3 has 14 residues. CDR3 bases: TGTGCCACCAGTGATTTGGAGGGGATCGGGGAGCTGTTTTTT. Translating it yields CATSDLEGIGELFF.

This rearrangement joins TRBV28 to TRBJ2-7, with a weak D call TRBD1 (6 bases). Germline loops: CDR1 MDHEN, CDR2 SYDVKM. The CDR3 has 14 amino acids. The V end lost 2 bases, the J end lost 3 bases, and 11 bases lay between the germline ends. The CDR3 bases are TGTGCCAGCAGTTTAATCGACAGGCACTACGAGCAGTACTTC. This codes for CASSLIDRHYEQYF.

The chain has TRBV7-9 and TRBJ2-3; D perhaps matches TRBD2 (6 bases). This CDR3 has 14 residues. Trimming cost V 3 bases and J 5 bases, with 12 bases left between them. In germline, CDR1 is SEHNR, CDR2 FQNEAQ (reference sequence). CDR3 residues: CASSFAGIGDTQYF. The DNA for the CDR3 is TGTGCCAGCAGCTTTGCGGGGATTGGAGATACGCAGTATTTT.

This clonotype has a count of ten or more. This chain joins TRBV7-9 and TRBJ2-3, with 9 bases identical to TRBD2. The CDR3 loop spans 15 amino acids. Per germline, CDR1 SEHNR and CDR2 FQNEAQ (reference sequence). V shed 4 bases and J 0 bases; nucleotides not matched to a gene: 2. In DNA, the CDR3 is TGTGCCAGCAGCTCTAGCGGGATAAGCACAGATACGCAGTATTTT. Translating it yields CASSSSGISTDTQYF.

This clonotype came up a few times. The chain carries TRBV20-1 and TRBJ2-1; 9 bases align to TRBD1. J gave up 3 bases and V 5 bases, and 8 bases lay outside the gene matches. CDR1 DFQATT and CDR2 SNEGSKA come from the germline V gene (reference sequence). The CDR3 is made up of 15 amino acids. The CDR3 spells CSAPPGTGIYNEQFF. The CDR3, as DNA: TGCAGTGCTCCTCCCGGGACAGGGATCTACAATGAGCAGTTCTTC.

This clonotype was counted ten times or more. The rearrangement uses TRBV29-1 and TRBJ2-7; D might be TRBD2 (5 bases). CDR1 is SQVTM and CDR2 is ANQGSEA in the germline V gene. The CDR3 spans 13 residues. V lost 2 bases and J 0 bases, leaving 8 bases between the germline ends. The CDR3 nucleotides are TGCAGCGTTGAACGGAGGAGCTCCTACGAGCAGTACTTC. Amino acids: CSVERRSSYEQYF.

This rearrangement joins TRBV28 to TRBJ2-1; 8 bases agree with TRBD1. The CDR3 consists of 16 residues. Germline V gene data show CDR1 as MDHEN and CDR2 as SYDVKM. V was clipped by 5 bases and J by 0 bases; unmatched bases: 6. CDR3 amino acids: CASSEGGTGSYNEQFF. CDR3 nucleotides: TGTGCCAGCAGTGAGGGTGGGACAGGCTCCTACAATGAGCAGTTCTTC.

Ten or more counts support this clonotype. The V and J genes are TRBV9 and TRBJ2-1, with 12 bases aligning to TRBD2. The germline V gene encodes CDR1 SGDLS and CDR2 YYNGEE. CDR3 length: 16 residues. J was trimmed by 6 bases and V by 2 bases; bases with no gene match: 6. The CDR3 sequence: CASSVTSGSWVNEQFF. CDR3 nucleotide sequence: TGTGCCAGCAGCGTGACTAGCGGGAGTTGGGTCAATGAGCAGTTCTTC.

This clonotype was counted many times. The CDR3 DNA sequence: TGTGCCAGCAGCCGACCCTGGGGGGAGCAGTACTTC. Translating it yields CASSRPWGEQYF. The V and J genes are TRBV6-5 and TRBJ2-7, with D possibly called TRBD1 or TRBD2 (5 bases each). V lost 6 bases, J lost 7 bases, and 13 bases lay in between. The germline V gene encodes CDR1 MNHEY and CDR2 SVGAGI. This CDR3 spans 12 amino acids.

The J gene is TRBJ2-1, the V gene TRBV29-1; no definite D call. CDR1 SQVTM and CDR2 ANQGSEA come from the germline V gene. The V end was cut by 4 bases, the J end by 0 bases, with 7 bases between. The CDR3 totals 13 residues. The CDR3 sequence: CSVGHSSYNEQFF. The CDR3 coding sequence is TGCAGCGTTGGGCACTCCTCCTACAATGAGCAGTTCTTC.

This clonotype was recorded at least ten times. The chain employs TRBV9 and TRBJ1-2, with D unclear. The CDR3 runs to 12 residues. The germline CDR1 and CDR2 sequences are SGDLS and YYNGEE. V was trimmed by 4 bases and J by 8 bases, leaving 12 bases between them. The CDR3 here is CASSRDLGGYTF. The CDR3 DNA follows: TGTGCCAGCAGCCGTGACTTGGGGGGCTACACCTTC.

The CDR3 region is CASSRDRDEQYF. The CDR3 DNA reads as TGCGCCAGCAGCCGGGACAGAGACGAGCAGTACTTC. J is TRBJ2-7 and V is TRBV5-1; 7 bases match TRBD1. V dropped 4 bases and J dropped 5; count of bases not matched to a gene: 3. Looked up from germline, CDR1 is SGHRS and CDR2 is YFSETQ. The CDR3 covers 12 residues.

By share, this clonotype counts as medium-sized (0.01 to 0.1%). The rearrangement links TRBV27 to TRBJ2-7; D tentatively reads TRBD1 or TRBD2 (5 bases each). The CDR3 covers 14 residues. Trimming cost V 2 bases and J 2 bases, with 10 bases left between them. The germline V gene encodes CDR1 MNHEY and CDR2 SMNVEV (reference sequence). The CDR3 region has the DNA TGTGCCAGCAGTTTAGGGGACCGGACCTACGAGCAGTACTTC. This sequence encodes CASSLGDRTYEQYF.

This clonotype was seen at least ten times. The CDR3: CATSMQGNTGELFF. The CDR3 DNA reads as TGTGCCACCTCGATGCAGGGCAACACCGGGGAGCTGTTTTTT. The chain couples TRBV15 to TRBJ2-2, with a weak D call TRBD1 (5 bases). The CDR3 covers 14 residues. Trimming removed 8 bases from V and 2 bases from J, with 12 bases in between. Germline V gives CDR1 LNHNV, CDR2 YYDKDF (reference sequence).

This clonotype was picked up many times. V is TRBV11-2 and J is TRBJ1-5; TRBD1 matches at 9 bases. The CDR3 loop spans 16 amino acids. Germline V gives CDR1 SGHAT, CDR2 FQNNGV. V dropped 4 bases and J dropped 2; count of bases not matched to a gene: 6. In nucleotides, the CDR3 is TGTGCCAGCAGCTGGACAGGGGAGGACGGCAATCAGCCCCAGCATTTT. This translates into CASSWTGEDGNQPQHF.

In its sample, this clonotype ranks as medium-sized. The gene calls are TRBV20-1 and TRBJ2-3; D possibly corresponds to TRBD2 (5 bases). The germline CDR1 and CDR2 sequences are DFQATT and SNEGSKA (reference sequence). V shed 0 bases and J shed 5 bases, with 21 bases lying between them. There are 17 residues in the CDR3. For the CDR3, the DNA is TGCAGTGCTAGAGATGCAACTAGACTTTACCCTGGAGATACGCAGTATTTT. Translation gives CSARDATRLYPGDTQYF.

This clonotype was picked up many times. V is TRBV10-2 and J is TRBJ2-7; tentative D call: TRBD2 (6 bases). The V gene lost 6 bases and the J gene lost 2 bases, with 11 bases spanning the gap. CDR1 is WSHSY and CDR2 is SAAADI in the germline V gene. CDR3 length: 13 amino acids. The chain's CDR3 is CASSRDSTYEQYF. The CDR3 region has the DNA TGCGCCAGCAGCCGGGACTCAACCTACGAGCAGTACTTC.

This clonotype was observed many times. The chain recombines TRBV6-1 with TRBJ2-3; TRBD2 is a possible D gene (6 bases). Trimming cost V 6 bases and J 4 bases, with 29 bases left between them. Germline lookup yields CDR1 MNHNS and CDR2 SASEGT. The CDR3 is made up of 19 amino acids. CDR3 DNA sequence: TGTGCCAGCAGAGGTGCCGGTTTCCGACCGGGGGATCGTGCAGATACGCAGTATTTT. Translating it yields CASRGAGFRPGDRADTQYF.

The table lists this clonotype with many counts. The chain is built from TRBV18 and TRBJ2-7; D possibly corresponds to TRBD1 (5 bases). The CDR3 totals 14 residues. The V end was cut by 3 bases, the J end by 4 bases, with 13 bases between. The germline CDR1 and CDR2 sequences are KGHSH and LQKENI. CDR3 loop: CASSPGPRTYEQYF. The DNA for the CDR3 is TGTGCCAGCTCACCGGGCCCGAGGACATACGAGCAGTACTTC. Drawing the rest from reference TRBV18 and TRBJ2-7, the complete variable domain is NAGVMQNPRHLVRRRGQEARLRCSPMKGHSHVYWYRQLPEEGLKFMVYLQKENIIDESGMPKERFSAEFPKEGPSILRIQQVVRGDSAAYFCASSPGPRTYEQYFGPGTRLTVT.

At least ten counts were recorded for this clonotype. This chain links TRBV5-1 with TRBJ2-1; maybe TRBD1 (6 bases). Looked up from germline, CDR1 is SGHRS and CDR2 is YFSETQ. The CDR3 runs 15 residues. V was clipped by 0 bases and J by 5 bases, with 12 bases between them. The CDR3 DNA reads TGCGCCAGCAGCTTGGATCCAGGGGCGGACAATGAGCAGTTCTTC. Protein product: CASSLDPGADNEQFF.

The chain joins TRBV20-1 to TRBJ2-7, with 8 bases aligning to TRBD2. Trimming removed 4 bases from V and 0 bases from J; junction bases left unmatched: 5. Germline lookup yields CDR1 DFQATT and CDR2 SNEGSKA (reference sequence). CDR3 size: 14 residues. The CDR3 coding sequence is TGCAGTGCTACCCCTAGCGGGCACTCCTACGAGCAGTACTTC. Its protein is CSATPSGHSYEQYF.

This clonotype ranks as medium-sized. The chain joins TRBV28 to TRBJ1-1, with 8 bases matching TRBD1. There are 15 residues in the CDR3. Trimming removed 1 base from V and 4 bases from J; junction bases left unmatched: 5. Germline V lookup: CDR1 MDHEN, CDR2 SYDVKM. For the CDR3, the DNA is TGTGCCAGCAGTTTATTGGACAGGGTGGCCACTGAAGCTTTCTTT. It translates to CASSLLDRVATEAFF.

This clonotype was recorded at least ten times. The chain combines TRBV12-3 or TRBV12-4 with TRBJ1-4, with TRBD1 identical over 7 bases. This CDR3 has 13 residues. Unmatched junction bases numbered 2, after V lost 5 bases and J lost 5 bases. The CDR3 region is CASSPDRNEKLFF. Here the CDR3 DNA reads TGTGCCAGCAGTCCGGACAGGAATGAAAAACTGTTTTTT.